This passage covers 8 T cell receptor beta chains from one sample sequenced in a study of beta chain features in type 1 diabetes (dated 2018 in TCRdb). Libraries came from the immunoSEQ multiplex PCR assay. All of the isolated RNA was reverse transcribed with the High Capacity cDNA Reverse Transcription Kit, so expressed TCRB transcripts were sequenced. TCRdb mirrors the immuneACCESS table, restricted to in-frame sequences. Some clones are absent from its copies; in checked studies, under half trace to an unresolved V gene, and the reason for the others is unknown. This sample has 200,000 to 300,000 clones in its table, and around 26% of those were observed once. Approximately 4% of the sample belongs to the ten largest clones. Sequences were obtained from central memory CD4+ T cells from blood. These receptors all come from a young man in good health.

This clone was detected only a few times. The rearrangement uses TRBV2 and TRBJ2-7; the D call may be TRBD1 or TRBD2 (5 bases each). Trimming left V 2 bases short and J 2 bases short, with 13 bases between. This CDR3 contains 15 residues. Germline-derived CDR1 and CDR2 are SNHLY and FYNNEI. CDR3 sequence reads: CASSERGTKAYEQYF. As DNA, the CDR3 is TGTGCCAGCAGTGAAAGAGGGACGAAGGCCTACGAGCAGTACTTC.

The genes are TRBV27 and TRBJ2-7; possible D gene TRBD2, 5 bases. The CDR3 length is 16 residues. V was cut by 3 bases and J by 2 bases, with 17 bases left in between. CDR1 and CDR2 from the germline V gene are MNHEY and SMNVEV (reference sequence). The CDR3 sequence is CASSFKVGIGTYEQYF. Here the CDR3 DNA reads TGTGCCAGCAGTTTTAAGGTCGGGATAGGGACCTACGAGCAGTACTTC.

The V call is TRBV25-1, the J call TRBJ2-3; a possible D gene is TRBD1 (5 bases). Trimming cost V 7 bases and J 0 bases, with 8 bases left between them. Per the germline V gene, CDR1 is MGHDK and CDR2 is SYGVNS. This CDR3 is built from 13 residues. CDR3 bases: TGTGCCAGCAACAGGTTTAGCACAGATACGCAGTATTTT. Its protein product is CASNRFSTDTQYF.

This clone was observed a handful of times. This chain connects TRBV29-1 to TRBJ2-1, with D maybe TRBD1 (7 bases). There are 15 residues in the CDR3. V dropped 1 base and J dropped 5 bases, with 15 bases sitting between them. Per the germline V gene, CDR1 is SQVTM and CDR2 is ANQGSEA. The DNA of the CDR3 is TGCAGCGTTGAAGTTCGGAGGGGGCGTAACAATGAGCAGTTCTTC. It is translated as CSVEVRRGRNNEQFF.

The genes are TRBV10-3 and TRBJ2-7, with a tentative D call TRBD1 (6 bases). Germline V CDR1 and CDR2: ENHRY, SYGVKD. With 6 bases removed from V and 5 bases from J, the gap between germline ends came to 17 bases. The CDR3 loop spans 14 amino acids. The CDR3 region is CAIRPTTGLHEQYF. The CDR3 DNA reads as TGTGCCATCAGGCCTACCACAGGGCTCCACGAGCAGTACTTC.

This clone was counted between two and nine times. The rearrangement joins TRBV18 to TRBJ1-2; 8 bases are a match to TRBD1. CDR1 and CDR2 (germline): KGHSH, LQKENI. This CDR3 comprises 15 residues. Germline trimming cut 3 bases from V and 4 bases from J; bases unmatched to any gene: 7. CDR3 DNA sequence: TGTGCCAGCTCACCCCAGAATACAGGGGGCTATGGCTACACCTTC. Translating it yields CASSPQNTGGYGYTF.

The table lists this clone with many counts. The chain is built from TRBV5-1 and TRBJ2-3; D call uncertain. Germline V gives CDR1 SGHRS, CDR2 YFSETQ. The CDR3 contains 15 residues. The V end lost 0 bases, the J end lost 5 bases, and 13 bases lay between the germline ends. For the CDR3, the DNA is TGCGCCAGCAGCTTGGCAGGTAATCCGGAAGATACGCAGTATTTT. Translation: CASSLAGNPEDTQYF.

The rearrangement uses TRBV10-3 and TRBJ1-5; no clear D gene. The CDR3 extends over 13 amino acids. V lost 10 bases to trimming and J lost 4 bases, with 14 bases between them. CDR1 ENHRY and CDR2 SYGVKD come from the germline V gene. The CDR3 DNA sequence: TGTGCCACCGGAACACAGCGGAATCAGCCCCAGCATTTT. The encoded protein is CATGTQRNQPQHF.